Following are 22 T cell receptor beta chains from one sample sequenced in a study of blood T cell repertoires in COVID-19. The data were produced by immunoSEQ multiplex PCR, yet TCRdb's version contains in-frame clones alone and is incomplete. This repertoire shows over 200,000 clones, approximately 87% found once; its top ten account for about 2.5%. The sample consisted of peripheral blood. These receptors were collected from a woman in her 70s with active or convalescent COVID-19.

This chain uses TRBV11-2 with TRBJ2-5; tentatively, D is TRBD2 (6 bases). The V gene lost 5 bases and the J gene lost 0 bases, with 10 bases spanning the gap. The CDR3 is 14 residues long. The germline V gene encodes CDR1 SGHAT and CDR2 FQNNGV. CDR3 residues: CASSTGTHQETQYF. In DNA, the CDR3 is TGTGCCAGCAGCACCGGGACTCACCAAGAGACCCAGTACTTC.

This clone was observed a single time. This chain links TRBV29-1 with TRBJ2-5, with TRBD2 as a possible D gene (5 bases). V was clipped by 0 bases and J by 2 bases, with 10 bases between them. The CDR3 runs 14 residues. Germline CDR1 reads SQVTM; CDR2 reads ANQGSEA. The CDR3 coding sequence is TGCAGCGTTGAAGACAGCGGACGGCAAGAGACCCAGTACTTC. Protein sequence: CSVEDSGRQETQYF.

CDR3 loop: CASSDMERVNYGYTF. For the CDR3, the DNA is TGTGCCAGCTCAGACATGGAGAGGGTTAACTATGGCTACACCTTC. The chain couples TRBV18 to TRBJ1-2; D is uncertain. CDR1 KGHSH and CDR2 LQKENI come from the germline V gene. V was shortened by 5 bases and J by 1 base, with 14 bases between the two germline ends. This CDR3 comprises 15 residues.

The chain links TRBV11-3 to TRBJ2-1; 7 nucleotides line up with TRBD2. CDR1 and CDR2 from the germline V gene are SGHNT and YENEEA. The CDR3 spans 15 residues. The V gene end was trimmed by 3 bases and the J gene end by 6 bases; junction bases not matched to a gene: 8. CDR3 in amino acids: CASSFGGTQINEQFF. Written as DNA, the CDR3 is TGTGCCAGCAGCTTCGGGGGGACTCAAATCAATGAGCAGTTCTTC.

The chain joins TRBV28 to TRBJ2-5; TRBD1 is a possible D gene (5 bases). V was pared by 4 bases and J by 5 bases, with 14 bases between. The CDR3 is 14 residues long. Germline V gene lookup returns CDR1 MDHEN and CDR2 SYDVKM. CDR3 in DNA: TGTGCCAGCAGTTCACCAGGGTTAGGGGAGACCCAGTACTTC. It yields the protein CASSSPGLGETQYF.

This rearrangement joins TRBV18 to TRBJ1-1; possibly TRBD1 for D (6 bases). Germline V gene lookup returns CDR1 KGHSH and CDR2 LQKENI. This CDR3 region has 15 residues. Trimming stripped 1 base from V and 2 bases from J, with 11 bases between. This CDR3 is CASSPLNRANTEAFF. CDR3 sequence (DNA): TGTGCCAGCTCACCACTAAACAGGGCAAACACTGAAGCTTTCTTT.

This chain joins TRBV19 and TRBJ2-1; D call uncertain. Trimming took off 5 bases at V and 7 bases at J, with 12 bases between the two ends. This CDR3 contains 13 residues. From germline, CDR1 is LNHDA and CDR2 SQIVND (reference sequence). DNA for the CDR3: TGTGCCAGTAGTCCCCCACAGCTAAATGAGCAGTTCTTC. Translated: CASSPPQLNEQFF.

This clone was detected only once. The chain carries TRBV18 and TRBJ1-1; 7 nucleotides match TRBD1. Germline assignment: CDR1 KGHSH and CDR2 LQKENI. Trimming took 6 bases from V and 8 from J; bases not matched to a gene: 6. The CDR3 has 12 residues. CDR3 in DNA: TGTGCCAGCTCCCCCTCGGGACAGGAAGCTTTCTTT. This encodes CASSPSGQEAFF.

This sequence joins TRBV9 and TRBJ1-6; D remains unclear. The ends were cut back, 0 bases at V and 9 bases at J, with 7 bases in the middle. This CDR3 has 13 amino acids. Germline CDR1 SGDLS, CDR2 YYNGEE. The CDR3 is CASSVEEGSPLHF. The CDR3 nucleotides are TGTGCCAGCAGCGTAGAAGAGGGTTCACCCCTCCACTTT.

To note about this clone: This same CDR3 is encoded by further DNA sequences in the sample. J is TRBJ2-3 and V is TRBV5-1; D not resolved. This CDR3 is built from 14 residues. Germline V lookup: CDR1 SGHRS, CDR2 YFSETQ. V lost 0 bases to trimming and J lost 3 bases, with 8 bases between them. This CDR3 is CASSLAGGTDTQYF. The CDR3, as DNA: TGCGCCAGCAGCTTGGCGGGTGGGACAGATACGCAGTATTTT.

The J gene is TRBJ2-7, the V gene TRBV2; TRBD1 matches at 11 bases. This CDR3 has 15 residues. Germline CDR1 is SNHLY and CDR2 is FYNNEI. V was pared by 6 bases and J by 6 bases, with 10 bases of the junction left unmatched. The CDR3, as DNA: TGTGCCAGCAGCCACAGGGACAGGGGGTCTCCCGAGCAGTACTTC. It codes for CASSHRDRGSPEQYF. Using reference TRBV2 and TRBJ2-7 for the parts outside the CDR3, the full variable domain is EPEVTQTPSHQVTQMGQEVILRCVPISNHLYFYWYRQILGQKVEFLVSFYNNEISEKSEIFDDQFSVERPDGSNFTLKIRSTKLEDSAMYFCASSHRDRGSPEQYFGPGTRLTVT.

The chain couples TRBV30 to TRBJ1-2; perhaps TRBD1 as D (5 bases). Trimming removed 7 bases from V and 7 bases from J, with 19 bases in between. This CDR3 is 13 amino acids long. The germline gives CDR1 GTSNPN, CDR2 SVGIG (reference sequence). CDR3 sequence (DNA): TGTGCCTCTCAGAGAACGGGGGTAGGTGGCTACACCTTC. Its protein is CASQRTGVGGYTF.

This clone was seen a few times. This rearrangement joins TRBV25-1 to TRBJ2-1; 10 bases match TRBD2. V was pared by 6 bases and J by 1 base, with 9 bases of the junction left unmatched. Germline V CDR1 and CDR2: MGHDK, SYGVNS. The CDR3 sequence is 17 residues long. The CDR3 region is CASSLTASGGSYNEQFF. DNA for the CDR3: TGTGCCAGCAGCCTCACCGCTAGCGGGGGATCCTACAATGAGCAGTTCTTC.

The chain couples TRBV5-4 to TRBJ2-7, with 8 bases that match TRBD1. This CDR3 comprises 15 residues. The ends lost 4 bases at V and 4 bases at J; junction bases unmatched: 10. Germline V gives CDR1 SGHNT, CDR2 YYREEE (reference sequence). This chain's CDR3 is CASSPKTGVYYEQYF. The CDR3 coding sequence is TGTGCCAGCAGCCCGAAGACAGGGGTCTATTACGAGCAGTACTTC.

The gene calls are TRBV2 and TRBJ2-5, with D perhaps TRBD1 (6 bases). Germline V gene lookup returns CDR1 SNHLY and CDR2 FYNNEI. CDR3 length: 16 amino acids. V dropped 0 bases and J dropped 2 bases, with 13 bases sitting between them. The CDR3 protein is CASSEALFGQQETQYF. The DNA of the CDR3 is TGTGCCAGCAGTGAAGCGCTTTTTGGACAGCAAGAGACCCAGTACTTC.

V usage is TRBV7-3 and J usage is TRBJ2-7; a weak D match, TRBD2 (5 bases). The V gene lost 5 bases and the J gene lost 0 bases, with 17 bases spanning the gap. Germline CDR1 SGHTA, CDR2 FQGTGA. The CDR3 length is 16 residues. CDR3 sequence reads: CASSLGGSPSSYEQYF. The CDR3 coding sequence is TGTGCCAGCAGCCTAGGTGGGAGCCCCAGCTCCTACGAGCAGTACTTC.

V and J are TRBV9 and TRBJ2-7; tentatively, D is TRBD2 (8 bases). This CDR3 spans 15 amino acids. The V end lost 3 bases, the J end lost 4 bases, and 17 bases lay between the germline ends. From germline, CDR1 is SGDLS and CDR2 YYNGEE. The CDR3 DNA reads as TGTGCCAGCAGCGAGGGGGCGAGCGGGAGATACGAGCAGTACTTC. Its translation is CASSEGASGRYEQYF.

The rearrangement links TRBV28 to TRBJ1-3; 10 nucleotides agree with TRBD1. Germline assignment: CDR1 MDHEN and CDR2 SYDVKM. This CDR3 region has 14 residues. Losses at the gene ends were 11 bases for V and 2 bases for J; bases not matched to a gene: 6. This chain's CDR3 is CAGRTGGPGNTIYF. In nucleotides, the CDR3 is TGTGCCGGGAGGACAGGGGGGCCTGGAAACACCATATATTTT.

The V call is TRBV3-1 (or the pseudogene TRBV3-2), the J call TRBJ1-2, with D possibly matching TRBD1 (5 bases). The germline CDR1 and CDR2 sequences are LGHDT and YNNKEL (reference sequence). CDR3 length: 13 residues. V was trimmed by 3 bases and J by 5 bases, leaving 10 bases between them. CDR3 residues: CASSHDRRYGYTF. CDR3 DNA: TGTGCCAGCAGCCACGACAGAAGATATGGCTACACCTTC.

This clone has a handful of counts. V and J are TRBV5-1 and TRBJ1-4, with D possibly being TRBD1 (5 bases). Germline CDR1 reads SGHRS; CDR2 reads YFSETQ. V lost 3 bases, J lost 8 bases, and 11 bases lay in between. The CDR3 is made up of 13 amino acids. CDR3 DNA: TGCGCCAGCAGCTCCCAGGGAGGGGAAAAACTGTTTTTT. The encoded protein is CASSSQGGEKLFF.

The chain couples TRBV5-8 to TRBJ2-1; D is perhaps TRBD1 (5 bases). The V gene lost 4 bases and the J gene lost 5 bases, with 16 bases spanning the gap. Germline loops: CDR1 SGHTS, CDR2 YDEGEE. The CDR3 is 15 residues long. For the CDR3, the DNA is TGTGCCAGCAGCCCTACAGGCCCCAAAGACAATGAGCAGTTCTTC. It translates to CASSPTGPKDNEQFF.

This chain links TRBV4-2 with TRBJ2-3; TRBD2 matches 9 bases. V lost 0 bases, J lost 3 bases, and 7 bases stayed unmatched. From germline, CDR1 is LGHNA and CDR2 YNFKEQ. CDR3 size: 17 residues. CDR3 sequence reads: CASSQDSASGTTDTQYF. CDR3 nucleotide sequence: TGTGCCAGCAGCCAAGATTCGGCTAGCGGGACAACAGATACGCAGTATTTT.